This TCR beta chain was sequenced during a study of T cells in Graves' hyperthyroidism and ophthalmopathy. Study-level results: For ophthalmopathy, model prediction preceded onset by a median about 6.2 months. Most expanded thyroid clonotypes above 0.001 recurred in blood.

This clonotype was seen a handful of times. Its antigen is still unknown. Patients aged 18 to 65 had newly diagnosed hyperthyroidism that had lasted under 2 months. Criteria for exclusion of patients were uncontrolled infection, other autoimmune disease, pregnancy or lactation. Germline CDR1 and CDR2: SGHTA and FQGNSA. The CDR3 runs 16 residues. The germline V and J ends were trimmed by 1 base and 0 bases, with 10 bases remaining between them. RNA transcripts were the template for amplifying TCR beta CDR3 regions. RT-PCR in the first round (using the HTBI primer set) targeted the TCR CDR3. TCRdb fed the multiplex PCR reads into MiXCR, producing one record per CDR3 protein. The repertoire holds 800,000 or so distinct CDR3 sequences, with around 39% as singletons.

This receptor was taken from a man aged 18 to 29 with Graves' hyperthyroidism. The sample comprised blood. This sequence joins TRBV7-2 and TRBJ1-5; D remains ambiguous. CDR3: CASSLEAGYSNQPQHF. The CDR3 DNA sequence: TGTGCCAGCAGCTTAGAGGCAGGTTATAGCAATCAGCCCCAGCATTTT.